A selection of T cell receptor beta chains follows, all from one sample in a study of blood T cell repertoires in COVID-19. Only in-frame clones appear in the TCRdb table, and some are missing; sequencing was by immunoSEQ multiplex PCR. The table has about 200,000 clones, just under 90% seen once; the top ten hold roughly 4%. The specimen sequenced was PBMCs or T cells enriched from blood (not recorded which). These receptors were taken from a woman in her 30s with acute COVID-19. Both conserved end residues are part of each CDR3. The D gene is left open where the match is weak. A clone size is listed for some rows: how often the clone was seen (once, few, many), or a class if it is expanded.

.,TRBD1,TRBV6-5,TRBJ1-6,CASSTSGTGSSPLHF,TGTGCCAGCAGTACCTCCGGGACAGGGTCATCACCCCTCCACTTT
.,.,TRBV9,TRBJ1-5,CASSVGQFSNQPQHF,TGTGCCAGCAGCGTAGGGCAGTTTAGCAATCAGCCCCAGCATTTT
.,TRBD1,TRBV5-1,TRBJ2-1,CASSFPGQEQFF,TGCGCCAGCAGCTTCCCGGGACAGGAGCAGTTCTTC
.,.,TRBV7-6,TRBJ2-7,CASSPLASPRDEQYF,TGTGCCAGCAGCCCCTTGGCTAGCCCCCGCGACGAGCAGTACTTC
.,TRBD1,TRBV4-1,TRBJ1-6,CASSQVTGGAYNSPLHF,TGCGCCAGCAGCCAAGTGACAGGGGGCGCCTATAATTCACCCCTCCACTTT
once,.,TRBV4-3,TRBJ1-6,CASSQVEQGSAPLHF,TGCGCCAGCAGCCAAGTTGAACAGGGATCGGCACCCCTCCACTTT
.,.,TRBV30,TRBJ1-1,CAWSIWNTEAFF,TGTGCCTGGAGTATCTGGAACACTGAAGCTTTCTTT
few,TRBD1,TRBV18,TRBJ1-5,CASSPVDRAVTGNQPQHF,TGTGCCAGCTCACCGGTCGACAGGGCGGTCACAGGCAATCAGCCCCAGCATTTT
.,.,TRBV5-1,TRBJ1-1,CASSLRWGGTEAFF,TGCGCCAGCAGCTTGAGGTGGGGAGGGACTGAAGCTTTCTTT
.,TRBD1,TRBV2,TRBJ2-4,CASSRDSPKNIQYF,TGTGCCAGCAGTAGGGACAGCCCCAAAAACATTCAGTACTTC
.,TRBD1,TRBV19,TRBJ1-2,CASSRAGTGGSWGYTF,TGTGCCAGTAGTAGGGCCGGGACAGGTGGTTCGTGGGGCTACACCTTC
.,TRBD1,TRBV5-1,TRBJ2-7,CASSGRQGLGYEQYF,TGCGCCAGCAGCGGAAGACAGGGGTTAGGTTACGAGCAGTACTTC
.,.,TRBV4-3,TRBJ1-2,CASSQDSRDPYGYTF,TGCGCCAGCAGCCAAGATTCTCGGGATCCCTATGGCTACACCTTC
once,.,TRBV27,TRBJ1-3,CASSLREGNTIYF,TGTGCCAGCAGTTTACGGGAAGGGAACACCATATATTTT
.,TRBD1,TRBV30,TRBJ1-6,CAWRPLPDRGPYALHF,TGTGCCTGGAGACCCCTACCGGACAGGGGGCCTTACGCCCTCCACTTT
once,.,TRBV2,TRBJ2-6,CASSNRASGANVLTF,TGTGCCAGCAGCAACAGGGCCTCTGGGGCCAACGTCCTGACTTTC
.,TRBD1,TRBV4-1,TRBJ1-6,CASSHAPGSEQGDSPLHF,TGCGCCAGCAGCCATGCGCCCGGGAGTGAACAGGGGGATTCACCCCTCCACTTT
.,TRBD1,TRBV10-3,TRBJ2-7,CAIRAGTVNYEQYF,TGTGCCATCAGAGCCGGGACAGTGAACTACGAGCAGTACTTC
.,.,TRBV20-1,TRBJ1-2,CSASTPRTALSGYTF,TGCAGTGCTAGTACCCCAAGGACAGCCCTCTCCGGCTACACCTTC
.,TRBD1,TRBV3-1/TRBV3-2,TRBJ1-3,CASSRLQGSSGNTIYF,TGTGCCAGCAGCCGACTACAGGGGAGCTCTGGAAACACCATATATTTT
.,TRBD1,TRBV24-1,TRBJ2-2,CATSPGTGFGELFF,TGTGCCACCAGTCCCGGGACAGGGTTCGGGGAGCTGTTTTTT
once,TRBD1,TRBV4-1,TRBJ1-1,CASSQVGTGASEAFF,TGCGCCAGCAGCCAAGTTGGGACAGGCGCTTCTGAAGCTTTCTTT
.,TRBD2,TRBV6-2/TRBV6-3,TRBJ2-1,CASSQGPLAGEHFF,TGTGCCAGCAGCCAAGGCCCCCTAGCGGGGGAACATTTCTTC
once,.,TRBV27,TRBJ1-1,CASRNRPGSTEAFF,TGTGCCAGCCGTAATAGGCCTGGGAGTACTGAAGCTTTCTTT
.,TRBD1,TRBV5-5,TRBJ2-1,CASSFWTGEVYNEQFF,TGTGCCAGCAGCTTTTGGACAGGGGAGGTCTACAATGAGCAGTTCTTC
.,TRBD1,TRBV5-1,TRBJ1-1,CASSGTGLGNTEAFF,TGCGCCAGCAGCGGGACAGGGTTAGGAAACACTGAAGCTTTCTTT
.,.,TRBV7-9,TRBJ1-3,CASSLATSGNGSSGNTIYF,TGTGCCAGCAGCTTAGCCACATCGGGGAATGGGAGCTCTGGAAACACCATATATTTT
few,.,TRBV19,TRBJ1-4,CASSIYGATNEKLFF,TGTGCCAGTAGTATATATGGGGCCACTAATGAAAAACTGTTTTTT
.,.,TRBV5-1,TRBJ1-6,CASSFPGANSPLHF,TGCGCCAGCAGCTTCCCAGGGGCAAATTCACCCCTCCACTTT
.,.,TRBV4-1,TRBJ1-1,CASSQDSAEAFF,TGCGCCAGCAGCCAAGATTCGGCTGAAGCTTTCTTT
.,TRBD1,TRBV7-2,TRBJ2-2,CASSLQGISGELFF,TGTGCCAGCAGTCTACAGGGGATTAGCGGGGAGCTGTTTTTT
.,.,TRBV30,TRBJ1-2,CAWTLEALFYGYTF,TGTGCCTGGACCCTCGAAGCACTGTTCTATGGCTACACCTTC
.,.,TRBV13,TRBJ2-2,CASSLGLTGELFF,TGTGCCAGCAGCTTAGGACTCACCGGGGAGCTGTTTTTT
.,.,TRBV6-1,TRBJ1-1,CASRERLQIMNTEAFF,TGTGCCAGCAGGGAAAGACTTCAGATCATGAACACTGAAGCTTTCTTT
.,.,TRBV3-1/TRBV3-2,TRBJ1-1,CASSPGRGTEAFF,TGTGCCAGCAGTCCCGGCAGGGGCACTGAAGCTTTCTTT
.,.,TRBV7-9,TRBJ2-5,CASSLAEEGARETQYF,TGTGCCAGCAGCTTAGCGGAGGAGGGGGCAAGAGAGACCCAGTACTTC
.,TRBD2,TRBV10-3,TRBJ2-2,CAISGSGGGNTGELFF,TGTGCCATCAGTGGGTCTGGCGGGGGGAACACCGGGGAGCTGTTTTTT
.,TRBD1,TRBV3-1/TRBV3-2,TRBJ2-7,CASSHLTGTGVPYEQYF,TGTGCCAGCAGCCACCTCACCGGGACAGGGGTTCCCTACGAGCAGTACTTC